This record looks at one T cell receptor (beta chain) sequence and its context. This receptor's antigen is unknown. No much larger clone is present one base from it, and per-base qualities are unavailable. Reading from cysteine to phenylalanine, the CDR3 counts 15 amino acids. The CDR3 DNA has 45 bases and is translated from base 1. The V end loses 4 bases and the J end loses 5 bases, and a stretch of 15 bases separates them. The germline V gene provides CDR1 LGHNA and CDR2 YSLEER. The collaborating institutions used their own protocols to collect whole blood in K2EDTA tubes. For TCRbeta analysis, collaborators shipped samples in one of three forms: frozen whole blood, isolated PBMCs, or DNA extracted from either of those sample types. The immunoSEQ Assay, a bias-controlled multiplex PCR, was used to amplify TCRbeta CDR3 regions from genomic DNA. In the original analysis: Within the assay, amplification of reference gene primers was used to estimate how many nucleated cells each sample contained. To quantify the absolute abundance of each unique TCRbeta CDR3 rearrangement, sequence reads were collapsed and filtered. For each sample, productive Simpson clonality was calculated as the square root of Simpson's diversity index over productive rearrangements. TCRdb limited this immuneACCESS table to in-frame rearrangements with V and J called. A share of clones is missing; checked studies link under half to unresolved V genes, and the rest is unexplained. The DNA gave D and trimming, while V, J and clone size come from that table. The sample profile shows fewer than 50,000 clones; about 82% of them were found once. Jointly, the top ten make up about 14% of the sample.

This entry comes from a study of blood T cell repertoires in COVID-19 (dated by TCRdb to about 2020). Broadly, across the study: Samples covering the acute and convalescent phases of COVID-19 were provided by collaborators in the United States, Italy and Spain. The repertoires were released in a freely available public database intended as a resource for research on the immune response to SARS-CoV-2. Where available, HLA class I and class II types were taken from metadata supplied by the sample provider and were not determined by assay-based typing. A de-identified subject ID, COVID-19 status, age in years and sex were almost always included in the sample metadata. The samples were drawn from the first 160 participants of the ongoing ImmuneRACE study and from more than 1,000 subjects provided by 6 global collaborators. Subjects who had been exposed to COVID-19, were actively infected with it, or had recovered from it provided the deeply sampled blood TCRbeta repertoires that made up the dataset. The prospective study material was composed of cDNA or gDNA derived from T cells, B-cell-depleted T cells, or PBMCs.

Broader findings and caveats from the paper: The amount of clinical and demographic metadata varied by source and participant and was provided uncurated.

Sequenced input: peripheral blood. The receptor was derived from a human donor in a cohort sampled during active COVID-19. Rearrangement joined TRBV4-3 to TRBJ2-1; perhaps TRBD1 is the D gene, with 7 bases matching. CDR3 protein: CASSPGGTDDNEQFF. The DNA reads TGCGCCAGCAGCCCAGGGGGGACCGATGACAATGAGCAGTTCTTC.